This TCR beta chain is from a study of T cells in Graves' hyperthyroidism and ophthalmopathy. Across the whole study: It was at initial diagnosis, before any treatment, that peripheral blood was collected.

This clonotype was seen a single time. Ophthalmopathy patients showed a Clinical Activity Score of at least 3, NOSPECS grade of at least 4 and duration under 3 months. Clinical symptoms, serum thyroxine, TRAb, thyroid ultrasound and orbital computed tomography established diagnosis. Amplification yielded TCR beta CDR3 regions, with RNA transcripts as the source. Primed by the HTBI set, a first-round RT-PCR was run on the TCR CDR3. TCRdb used MiXCR to reprocess the multiplex PCR reads, holding one entry per CDR3 protein. The sample includes 30,000 to 40,000 distinct CDR3 sequences, 40% to 65% of them seen just once. The TCR comes from a man aged 35-49 years with Graves' ophthalmopathy. Sequencing was carried out using blood.

The CDR3 DNA reads as TGTGCCAGCACCGGGACTAGCGGGAGAGGCGAGCAGTACTTC. Translating gives CASTGTSGRGEQYF. This chain links TRBV7-9 with TRBJ2-7; 14 bases agree with TRBD2. This CDR3 contains 14 residues. Germline values: CDR1 SEHNR, CDR2 FQNEAQ (reference sequence). Trimming removed 7 bases from V and 6 bases from J; junction bases left unmatched: 5.